This T cell receptor beta chain came from a study of shared clonotypes between healthy human individuals. On the study more broadly: Three plates were used per donor for CD4 naive, three for CD4 memory, two for CD8 naive and one for CD8 memory.

Comment on this clone: As yet, its antigen is unknown.

Naive-designated CD8 cells lacked CD45RO, were positively enriched for CCR7, and omitted terminally differentiated effector memory CD45RA+ cells. Study-wide points: Estimated richness values were generally larger in naive subsets than in memory subsets.

Running of the assay took place at deep level. Data came from immunoSEQ multiplex PCR; TCRdb stores just in-frame clones and leaves some out. Counted here are 660,000 or so clones, around 96% occurring once; the ten biggest clones make up 0.095% to 0.13%. The J segment lost 8 bases and the V segment lost 5 bases, leaving 5 bases of the junction unmatched. This CDR3 comprises 14 residues. The germline V gene has CDR1 MNHEY and CDR2 SMNVEV (reference sequence). The source material was naive CD8+ T cells sorted from blood. The chain carries TRBV27 and TRBJ1-6, with 8 nucleotides matching TRBD1. This receptor was taken from a woman in her thirties in good health. For the CDR3, the DNA is TGTGCCAGCAGTCTTGACAGGGGCTATTCACCCCTCCACTTT. Its protein is CASSLDRGYSPLHF.